These 12 T cell receptor beta chains were sequenced from one sample in a study of OX40 agonist ivuxolimab in advanced cancers. Assay used: immunoSEQ multiplex PCR; TCRdb lists only in-frame clones, some missing. The sample records about 84,000 clones, more than 70% being singletons. This sample comprised CD4+ or CD8+ T cells sorted from blood, obtained in a trial of the OX40 agonist ivuxolimab. These receptor sequences come from an adult with an advanced solid tumor such as melanoma, head and neck, liver or kidney cancer.

This clone was seen only once. This rearrangement joins TRBV7-3 to TRBJ2-1; D is ambiguous. The CDR3 sequence is 12 residues long. Germline V CDR1 and CDR2: SGHTA, FQGTGA. Trimming pared 0 bases from V and 9 bases from J, leaving 6 bases between. The CDR3 here is CASSLTRFEQFF. For the CDR3, the DNA is TGTGCCAGCAGCTTAACGCGGTTTGAGCAGTTCTTC.

The rearrangement links TRBV7-9 to TRBJ2-2, with D perhaps matching TRBD1 (6 bases). The CDR3 runs to 13 residues. V was clipped by 5 bases and J by 6 bases, with 10 bases between them. CDR1 and CDR2 (germline): SEHNR, FQNEAQ (reference sequence). CDR3 coding DNA: TGTGCCAGCAGCCATCCAGGGGCCGGGGAGCTGTTTTTT. The encoded protein is CASSHPGAGELFF.

The table lists this clone with a count of one. The chain joins TRBV28 to TRBJ2-3; D not certain. The V end was cut by 6 bases, the J end by 3 bases, with 10 bases between. In germline, CDR1 is MDHEN, CDR2 SYDVKM. This CDR3 comprises 13 residues. CDR3 protein: CASSSQWTDTQYF. DNA of the CDR3: TGTGCCAGCAGCAGCCAGTGGACAGATACGCAGTATTTT.

This clone was picked up a small number of times. The DNA of the CDR3 is TGCTGTGTTTCGAGGGCCGGAGAGACCCAGTACTTC. Amino acid sequence: CCVSRAGETQYF. The chain employs TRBV29-1 and TRBJ2-5, with D possibly matching TRBD2 (5 bases). Germline CDR1 reads SQVTM; CDR2 reads ANQGSEA. This CDR3 contains 12 residues.

This chain uses TRBV5-1 with TRBJ1-2; D gene uncertain. Germline V lookup: CDR1 SGHRS, CDR2 YFSETQ. V gave up 0 bases and J gave up 0 bases, with 9 bases separating them. The CDR3 totals 15 residues. The CDR3 region is CASSLAGPPNYGYTF. In DNA form, the CDR3 reads TGCGCCAGCAGCTTGGCCGGGCCACCTAACTATGGCTACACCTTC.

The chain combines TRBV4-2 with TRBJ2-4; the match to TRBD2 covers 8 bases. Germline-derived CDR1 and CDR2 are LGHNA and YNFKEQ. The J segment lost 10 bases and the V segment lost 4 bases, leaving 6 bases of the junction unmatched. This CDR3 has 13 residues. CDR3 in DNA: TGTGCCAGCAGCCGATCGGGGGGGGAAATTCAGTACTTC. Translated, it gives CASSRSGGEIQYF.

This clone came up a few times. The CDR3 DNA sequence: TGTGCCAGCAGCTTAGGGGTGAACACTGAAGCTTTCTTT. Translating gives CASSLGVNTEAFF. This chain joins TRBV11-3 and TRBJ1-1, with D uncertain. CDR1 SGHNT and CDR2 YENEEA come from the germline V gene. Trimming cost V 1 base and J 0 bases, with 3 bases left between them. This CDR3 region has 13 residues.

The chain carries TRBV5-1 and TRBJ2-5, with TRBD1 matching over 7 bases. Germline trimming cut 2 bases from V and 2 bases from J; bases unmatched to any gene: 12. The CDR3 contains 17 residues. Germline loops: CDR1 SGHRS, CDR2 YFSETQ. CDR3 sequence reads: CASSLGPPGQRQETQYF. DNA for the CDR3: TGCGCCAGCAGCTTAGGACCCCCGGGACAGCGTCAAGAGACCCAGTACTTC.

The V call is TRBV2, the J call TRBJ2-2, with TRBD2 matching over 9 bases. The germline V gene has CDR1 SNHLY and CDR2 FYNNEI. The CDR3 sequence is 15 residues long. V lost 6 bases and J lost 7; bases outside the gene matches: 9. This CDR3 is CASRAERGEIGELFF. CDR3 DNA sequence: TGTGCCAGCAGGGCCGAGCGGGGGGAAATCGGGGAGCTGTTTTTT.

This clone was seen a single time. The rearrangement uses TRBV5-1 and TRBJ2-2, with D unresolved. V lost 0 bases, J lost 6 bases, and 3 bases lay in between. The CDR3 spans 12 residues. Germline CDR1 is SGHRS and CDR2 is YFSETQ. The CDR3 reads CASSLDSGELFF. The DNA for the CDR3 is TGCGCCAGCAGCTTGGACTCCGGGGAGCTGTTTTTT.

The rearrangement joins TRBV7-8 to TRBJ1-5, with unresolved D. The CDR3 consists of 15 residues. The germline gives CDR1 SGHVS, CDR2 FQNEAQ. Trimming cost V 2 bases and J 0 bases, with 8 bases left between them. CDR3 loop: CASSLLGNSNQPQHF. DNA for the CDR3: TGTGCCAGCAGCTTACTCGGGAATAGCAATCAGCCCCAGCATTTT.

This clone is a singleton in its sample. The rearrangement links TRBV10-3 to TRBJ2-7; D perhaps matches TRBD2 (6 bases). V was shortened by 6 bases and J by 4 bases, with 13 bases between the two germline ends. Looked up from germline, CDR1 is ENHRY and CDR2 is SYGVKD. The CDR3 sequence is 13 residues long. The CDR3 DNA is TGTGCCATCAGACGGGACTCAAGATACGAGCAGTACGTC. It encodes CAIRRDSRYEQYV.